This T cell receptor beta chain stems from a study of CD8+CD57+ T cells in acquired aplastic anemia. The overall study: DNA from sorted CD4+ and CD8+ cells averaged around 3 ug.

TCR beta VDJ and CDR3 profiles were obtained from a genomic DNA template. MiXCR, applied by TCRdb to the reads, yields one record per CDR3 protein. The sample lists about 220,000 distinct CDR3 sequences, around 43% occurring once. This clonotype has just a few counts. Germline assignment: CDR1 DFQATT and CDR2 SNEGSKA (reference sequence). Trimming pared 7 bases from V and 5 bases from J, leaving 21 bases between. The CDR3 is made up of 15 amino acids. Sequencing was done on patients that had shown CD8+CD57+ cell expansion by flow cytometry. Therapy had not been given to patients before blood sampling. The rearrangement links TRBV20-1 to TRBJ2-1; tentative D call: TRBD1 (6 bases). The receptor comes from a human donor with aplastic anemia. The sequenced sample was sorted CD4+, CD8+, or CD8+CD57+ T cells (not recorded which) from PBMCs. In DNA, the CDR3 is TGCAGTGTTAGGACAGCCAGGGGAGAGGACAATGAGCAGTTCTTC. It encodes CSVRTARGEDNEQFF.